These 8 T cell receptor beta chains originate from one sample sequenced in a study of shared clonotypes between healthy human individuals. Assay: immunoSEQ multiplex PCR; the TCRdb copy retains only in-frame clones and omits some. The table has about 2.3 million clones, approximately 93% seen once. The sequencing sample was made of naive CD4+ T cells from PBMCs. Subset: CD45RA+ positively selected. These receptors were obtained from a man between 18 and 35 years old in good health. Some clones in this sample may be carry-over from other donors' samples.

V usage is TRBV11-1 and J usage is TRBJ2-1; the D is unclear. The CDR3 has 14 amino acids. V lost 1 base, J lost 6 bases, and 10 bases lay in between. In germline, CDR1 is SGHAT, CDR2 FQDESV (reference sequence). CDR3 residues: CASSLDSLGNEQFF. DNA of the CDR3: TGTGCCAGCAGCTTAGACTCTTTGGGCAATGAGCAGTTCTTC.

The chain recombines TRBV6-6 with TRBJ2-7, with 7 bases lining up with TRBD2. This CDR3 contains 15 residues. Germline trimming cut 3 bases from V and 5 bases from J; bases unmatched to any gene: 10. Germline V gene sequence: CDR1 MNHNY, CDR2 SVGAGI (reference sequence). The DNA of the CDR3 is TGTGCCAGCAGTTATAGCCGGGGAGGGTTGAACGAGCAGTACTTC. Protein product: CASSYSRGGLNEQYF.

The chain uses TRBV4-1 and TRBJ1-3, with a possible D match to TRBD1 (5 bases). The CDR3 sequence is 16 residues long. CDR1 is MGHRA and CDR2 is YSYEKL in the germline V gene. V was trimmed by 1 base and J by 2 bases, leaving 12 bases between them. In nucleotides, the CDR3 is TGCGCCAGCAGCCAAGCGTCCTCCAGGGCTGGAAACACCATATATTTT. Its translation: CASSQASSRAGNTIYF.

This chain links TRBV18 with TRBJ1-5, with D tentatively TRBD1 (5 bases). CDR3 length: 16 amino acids. The germline gives CDR1 KGHSH, CDR2 LQKENI. Trimming took off 0 bases at V and 3 bases at J, with 12 bases between the two ends. CDR3 amino acids: CASSPPGLGYNQPQHF. Written as DNA, the CDR3 is TGTGCCAGCTCACCACCGGGACTGGGGTACAATCAGCCCCAGCATTTT.

This clone was detected only once. This chain links TRBV6-1 with TRBJ1-5, with D perhaps matching TRBD1 (6 bases). V lost 4 bases and J lost 3, with 16 bases in between. Germline loops: CDR1 MNHNS, CDR2 SASEGT. There are 16 residues in the CDR3. This CDR3 is CASSVRTAPNNQPQHF. The CDR3 DNA reads as TGTGCCAGCAGTGTTCGGACAGCCCCAAACAATCAGCCCCAGCATTTT.

A single count supports this clone. The CDR3 DNA follows: TGTGCCAGCAGTTACCCTGCCTGGGGGTCCGAGCAGTACTTC. Translation gives CASSYPAWGSEQYF. This chain links TRBV6-6 with TRBJ2-7; either TRBD1 or TRBD2 may supply D (5 bases each). This CDR3 region has 14 residues. Germline CDR1 MNHNY, CDR2 SVGAGI (reference sequence). Trimming took off 2 bases at V and 6 bases at J, with 14 bases between the two ends.

The chain is built from TRBV28 and TRBJ2-3, with D hard to call. The CDR3 is 14 amino acids. Between the trimmed V and J ends, which lost 3 bases and 11 bases, there was a span of 18 bases. The germline gives CDR1 MDHEN, CDR2 SYDVKM. The CDR3 DNA is TGTGCCAGCAGTTTGCTCCGGGTCCTTTCCTGGCAGTATTTT. Translated, it gives CASSLLRVLSWQYF.

The V and J genes are TRBV20-1 and TRBJ2-5, with D possibly being TRBD1 (5 bases). The CDR3 runs to 11 residues. V was cut by 2 bases and J by 7 bases, with 8 bases left in between. Germline V lookup: CDR1 DFQATT, CDR2 SNEGSKA (reference sequence). The CDR3 nucleotides are TGCAGTGCTAGACAGGGTGGGACCCAGTACTTC. It encodes CSARQGGTQYF.